In its sample, the clone carrying this T cell receptor (beta chain) was seen once. This sample was taken from a study of blood T cell repertoires in COVID-19. Study context: Samples of COVID-19 (acute and convalescent) were obtained from the United States, Italy and Spain. T cells, B-cell-depleted T cells, or PBMCs supplied cDNA or gDNA.

The CDR3 runs 16 residues. Per germline, CDR1 SGHAT and CDR2 FQNNGV. The V gene lost 4 bases and the J gene lost 4 bases, with 17 bases spanning the gap. Clones were read by immunoSEQ multiplex PCR, and TCRdb kept only the in-frame ones, dropping some. The sample yields around 250,000 clones, around 80% seen once. This chain uses TRBV11-2 with TRBJ1-3; D is ambiguous. This sequence originates from a woman younger than 35 with acute or convalescent COVID-19. The specimen was peripheral blood. Written as DNA, the CDR3 is TGTGCCAGCAGCTCCCGGCGGGGTAGGGCGGGAAACACCATATATTTT. Translating it yields CASSSRRGRAGNTIYF. The whole variable domain, filled in from reference TRBV11-2 and TRBJ1-3, reads EAGVAQSPRYKIIEKRQSVAFWCNPISGHATLYWYQQILGQGPKLLIQFQNNGVVDDSQLPKDRFSAERLKGVDSTLKIQPAKLEDSAVYLCASSSRRGRAGNTIYFGEGSWLTVV.